These 12 T cell receptor beta chains were sequenced from one sample in a study of shared clonotypes between healthy human individuals. Profiling relied on immunoSEQ multiplex PCR, and the TCRdb table lists in-frame clones only, not all of them. The table shows more than 1.2 million clones, with 97% to 99% occurring only once. Sample: naive CD4+ T cells sorted from blood. Documented subset: CD45RA+ positively selected. These receptors all stem from a man aged 30-40 years in good health.

A single count supports this clone. This chain connects TRBV30 to TRBJ2-7; no reliable D call. Trimming shortened V by 4 bases and J by 0 bases, and 16 bases separated the two germline ends. The germline gives CDR1 GTSNPN, CDR2 SVGIG (reference sequence). This CDR3 comprises 15 residues. CDR3 region: CAWTRPTLSSYEQYF. DNA for the CDR3: TGTGCCTGGACACGGCCCACGCTCAGCTCCTACGAGCAGTACTTC.

The chain combines TRBV10-3 with TRBJ2-2; 10 nucleotides align to TRBD2. Germline V gene sequence: CDR1 ENHRY, CDR2 SYGVKD. V trimming: 6 bases; J trimming: 5 bases; junction bases outside the gene matches: 6. CDR3 length: 15 residues. The CDR3, as DNA: TGTGCCATCAGCGCTAGCGGGAGTAGGACCGGGGAGCTGTTTTTT. It is translated as CAISASGSRTGELFF.

The rearrangement uses TRBV6-1 and TRBJ2-2; D is unclear. Deletions cut 2 bases from V and 2 bases from J, with 6 bases between. Germline V gene lookup returns CDR1 MNHNS and CDR2 SASEGT. The CDR3 is 14 amino acids. CDR3 nucleotides: TGTGCCAGCAGTGAACAGGAAAACACCGGGGAGCTGTTTTTT. Protein product: CASSEQENTGELFF.

This clone was detected only once. The V call is TRBV5-1, the J call TRBJ2-5, with TRBD1 as a possible D gene (5 bases). The CDR3 totals 14 residues. Germline lookup yields CDR1 SGHRS and CDR2 YFSETQ. Trimming pared 1 base from V and 6 bases from J, leaving 13 bases between. The DNA for the CDR3 is TGCGCCAGCAGCTTGTTAGGGGTTAGACAGACCCAGTACTTC. Protein: CASSLLGVRQTQYF. The complete variable domain, with remaining parts taken from reference TRBV5-1 and TRBJ2-5, reads KAGVTQTPRYLIKTRGQQVTLSCSPISGHRSVSWYQQTPGQGLQFLFEYFSETQRNKGNFPGRFSGRQFSNSRSEMNVSTLELGDSALYLCASSLLGVRQTQYFGPGTRLLVL.

This rearrangement joins TRBV7-8 to TRBJ2-2, with TRBD1 as a possible D gene (6 bases). The V gene's germline CDR1 is SGHVS and CDR2 FQNEAQ. The CDR3 runs to 14 residues. V dropped 5 bases and J dropped 1 base, with 8 bases sitting between them. The CDR3 loop reads CASSQTGNTGELFF. The DNA of the CDR3 is TGTGCCAGCAGCCAGACAGGGAACACCGGGGAGCTGTTTTTT.

Written as DNA, the CDR3 is TGTGCCAGCAGCACGACCGGGACTAGGGGCTCCGAGCAGTACTTC. It yields the protein CASSTTGTRGSEQYF. The genes are TRBV11-2 and TRBJ2-7; 8 positions match TRBD2. V lost 5 bases to trimming and J lost 6 bases; unmatched junction nucleotides: 12. This CDR3 region has 15 residues. Per germline, CDR1 SGHAT and CDR2 FQNNGV.

The chain uses TRBV5-4 and TRBJ2-1; a weak D match, TRBD2 (5 bases). CDR3 length: 14 residues. Germline CDR1 is SGHNT and CDR2 is YYREEE (reference sequence). V dropped 2 bases and J dropped 3 bases, with 9 bases sitting between them. CDR3 in amino acids: CASSFQADYNEQFF. Written as DNA, the CDR3 is TGTGCCAGCAGCTTCCAAGCGGACTACAATGAGCAGTTCTTC.

The V call is TRBV5-4, the J call TRBJ1-2, with D perhaps TRBD1 (6 bases). V lost 4 bases to trimming and J lost 9 bases, with 13 bases between them. This CDR3 is 12 amino acids long. The germline V gene has CDR1 SGHNT and CDR2 YYREEE (reference sequence). The CDR3 bases are TGTGCCAGCAGCACGACAGGAGATCGCTACACCTTC. Protein: CASSTTGDRYTF.

The chain's CDR3 is CASSLTGDSYNEQFF. The DNA of the CDR3 is TGCGCCAGCAGCTTAACAGGGGACTCCTACAATGAGCAGTTCTTC. The genes are TRBV5-1 and TRBJ2-1; the match to TRBD1 covers 7 bases. This CDR3 comprises 15 residues. Germline values: CDR1 SGHRS, CDR2 YFSETQ. Trimming removed 2 bases from V and 0 bases from J; junction bases left unmatched: 2. The complete variable domain, with remaining parts taken from reference TRBV5-1 and TRBJ2-1, reads KAGVTQTPRYLIKTRGQQVTLSCSPISGHRSVSWYQQTPGQGLQFLFEYFSETQRNKGNFPGRFSGRQFSNSRSEMNVSTLELGDSALYLCASSLTGDSYNEQFFGPGTRLTVL.

This CDR3 is CSSGPRLAGTDTQYF. Here the CDR3 DNA reads TGCAGCTCCGGGCCCCGACTAGCGGGCACAGATACGCAGTATTTT. This chain links TRBV29-1 with TRBJ2-3, with 9 bases aligning to TRBD2. The CDR3 sequence is 15 residues long. V was pared by 8 bases and J by 1 base, with 10 bases of the junction left unmatched. The germline V gene encodes CDR1 SQVTM and CDR2 ANQGSEA.

CDR3 DNA: TGTGCCAGCAGTTCCCCATTGGTCGGGGGCGCGATATCCTACGAGCAGTACTTC. Its protein product is CASSSPLVGGAISYEQYF. The chain is built from TRBV28 and TRBJ2-7; either TRBD1 or TRBD2 may supply D (6 bases each). The CDR3 has 18 residues. Trimming left V 4 bases short and J 1 base short, with 23 bases between. Germline lookup yields CDR1 MDHEN and CDR2 SYDVKM.

This chain connects TRBV4-1 to TRBJ1-2; the D is unclear. CDR1 is MGHRA, CDR2 YSYEKL, per germline. The CDR3 covers 15 residues. V was clipped by 3 bases and J by 6 bases, with 17 bases between them. DNA for the CDR3: TGCGCCAGCAGCCACCTCGTCCTGTCTACCAATGGCTACACCTTC. It specifies CASSHLVLSTNGYTF.